This record covers a single T cell receptor (beta chain). Its specificity is unknown. This sample was taken from a study of shared clonotypes between healthy human individuals. General observations from the study: Among donors, clonotype sharing was expected to be affected by sequencing depth. Only blood underwent sampling, and tissue repertoires likely differ.

Terminally differentiated effector memory CD45RA+ cells were excluded from the naive CD8 cells, which were CD45RO-negative and positively selected for CCR7. Here immunoSEQ multiplex PCR was the method, and the copy in TCRdb shows in-frame clones only, minus some. This sample has around 2,000,000 clones, with around 96% found just once. This clonotype originated in a man younger than 35 in good health. The sample comprised naive CD8+ T cells sorted from blood.

For the CDR3, the DNA is TGTGCCAGCAGCGTGGCTAGCGGGAGTAGCTACAATGAGCAGTTCTTC. This translates into CASSVASGSSYNEQFF. V gene TRBV6-4 combines with J gene TRBJ2-1, with 10 bases identical to TRBD2. The V and J ends lost 6 bases and 3 bases, in that order; junction bases with no gene match: 8. In germline, CDR1 is MRHNA, CDR2 SNTAGT. This CDR3 region has 16 residues.